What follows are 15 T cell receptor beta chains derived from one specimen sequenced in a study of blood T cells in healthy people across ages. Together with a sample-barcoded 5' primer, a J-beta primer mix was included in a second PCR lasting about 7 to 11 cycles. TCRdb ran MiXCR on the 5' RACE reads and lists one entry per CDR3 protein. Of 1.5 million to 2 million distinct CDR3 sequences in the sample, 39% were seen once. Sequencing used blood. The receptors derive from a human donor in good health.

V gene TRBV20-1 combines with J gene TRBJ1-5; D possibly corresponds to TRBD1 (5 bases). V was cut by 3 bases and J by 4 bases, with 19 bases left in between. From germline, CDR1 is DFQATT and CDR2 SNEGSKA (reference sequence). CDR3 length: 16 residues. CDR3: CSASGTSVTGNQPQHF. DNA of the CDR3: TGCAGTGCTAGTGGGACCTCGGTTACTGGAAATCAGCCCCAGCATTTT.

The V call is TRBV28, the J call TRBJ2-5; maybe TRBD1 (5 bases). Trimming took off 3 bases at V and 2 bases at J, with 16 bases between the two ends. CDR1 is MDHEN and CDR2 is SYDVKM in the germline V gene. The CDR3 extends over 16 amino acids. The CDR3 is CASSFPQTTAQETQYF. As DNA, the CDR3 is TGTGCCAGCAGTTTCCCACAAACGACAGCTCAAGAGACCCAGTACTTC.

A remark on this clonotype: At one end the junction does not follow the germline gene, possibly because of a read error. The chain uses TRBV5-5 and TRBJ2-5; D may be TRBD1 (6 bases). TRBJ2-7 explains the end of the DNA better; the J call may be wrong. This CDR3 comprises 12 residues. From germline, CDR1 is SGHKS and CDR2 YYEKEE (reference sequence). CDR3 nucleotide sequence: TGTACCAGCAGGCAGGGGTTCTACGAGCAGTACTTC. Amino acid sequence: CTSRQGFYEQYF.

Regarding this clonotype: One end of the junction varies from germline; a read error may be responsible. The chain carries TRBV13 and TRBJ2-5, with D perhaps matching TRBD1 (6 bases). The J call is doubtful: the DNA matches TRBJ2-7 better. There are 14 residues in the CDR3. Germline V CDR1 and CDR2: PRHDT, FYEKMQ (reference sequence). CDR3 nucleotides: TGTGCCGGCAGCCCCTATGGGGGCGGCTACGAGCAGTACTTC. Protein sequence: CAGSPYGGGYEQYF.

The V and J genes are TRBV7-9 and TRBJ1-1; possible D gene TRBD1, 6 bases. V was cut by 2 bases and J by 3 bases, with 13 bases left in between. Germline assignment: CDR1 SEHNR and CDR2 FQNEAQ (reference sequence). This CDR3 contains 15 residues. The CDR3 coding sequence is TGTGCCAGCAGCTTACTCGAGGGGGAGGACACTGAAGCTTTCTTT. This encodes CASSLLEGEDTEAFF.

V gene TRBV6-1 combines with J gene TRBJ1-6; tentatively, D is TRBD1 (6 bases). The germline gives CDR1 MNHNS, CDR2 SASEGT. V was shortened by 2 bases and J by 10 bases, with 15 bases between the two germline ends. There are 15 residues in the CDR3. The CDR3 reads CASSEPNRDTSPLHF. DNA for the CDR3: TGTGCCAGCAGTGAACCTAACAGGGATACCTCACCCCTCCACTTT.

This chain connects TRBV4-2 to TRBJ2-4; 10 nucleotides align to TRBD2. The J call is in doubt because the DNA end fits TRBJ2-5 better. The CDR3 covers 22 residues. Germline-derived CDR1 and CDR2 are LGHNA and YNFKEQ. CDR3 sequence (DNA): TGTGCCAGCAGCCAAGATCTCCGGGCTAGCGGGGGATCTGTCATTTTATTGGAGACCCAGTACTTC. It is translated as CASSQDLRASGGSVILLETQYF.

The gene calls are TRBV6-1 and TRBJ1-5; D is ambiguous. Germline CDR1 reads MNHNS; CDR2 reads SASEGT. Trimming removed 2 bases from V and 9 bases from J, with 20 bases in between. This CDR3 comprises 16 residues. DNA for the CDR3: TGTGCCAGCAGTGAAATTGGGGTATGGACCCCGGGGCCCCAGCATTTT. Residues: CASSEIGVWTPGPQHF.

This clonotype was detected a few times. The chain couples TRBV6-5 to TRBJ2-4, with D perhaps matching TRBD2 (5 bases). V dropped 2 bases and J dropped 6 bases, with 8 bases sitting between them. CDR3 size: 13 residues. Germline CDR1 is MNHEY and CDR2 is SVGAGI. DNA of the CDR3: TGTGCCAGCAGTTACAGGAGGTCAAACATTCAGTACTTC. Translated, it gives CASSYRRSNIQYF.

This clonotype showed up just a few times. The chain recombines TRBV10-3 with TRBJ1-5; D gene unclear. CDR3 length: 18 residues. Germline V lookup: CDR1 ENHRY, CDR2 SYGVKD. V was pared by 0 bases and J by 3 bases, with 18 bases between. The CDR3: CAISESTLRGQNNQPQHF. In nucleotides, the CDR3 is TGTGCCATCAGTGAGTCGACTTTACGTGGGCAGAACAATCAGCCCCAGCATTTT.

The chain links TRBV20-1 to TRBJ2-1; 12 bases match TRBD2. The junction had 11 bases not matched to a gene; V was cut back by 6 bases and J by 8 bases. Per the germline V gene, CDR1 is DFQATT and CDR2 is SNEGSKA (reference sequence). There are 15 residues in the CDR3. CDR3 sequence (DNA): TGCAGTGCCCTTAAGAGACTAGCGGGGGACGATGAGCAGTTCTTC. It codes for CSALKRLAGDDEQFF.

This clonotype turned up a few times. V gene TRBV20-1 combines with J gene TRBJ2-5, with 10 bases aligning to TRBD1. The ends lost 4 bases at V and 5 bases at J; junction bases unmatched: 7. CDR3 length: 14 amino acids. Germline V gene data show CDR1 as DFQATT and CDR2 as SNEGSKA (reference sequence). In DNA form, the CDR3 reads TGCAGTGCTAAAGGACAGGGGGAGGTGGAGACCCAGTACTTC. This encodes CSAKGQGEVETQYF.

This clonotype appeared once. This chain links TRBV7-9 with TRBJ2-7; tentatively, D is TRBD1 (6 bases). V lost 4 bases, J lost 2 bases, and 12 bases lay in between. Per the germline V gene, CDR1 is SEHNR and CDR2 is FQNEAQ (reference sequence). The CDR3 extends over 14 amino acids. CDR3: CASSSQGSAYEQYF. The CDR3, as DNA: TGTGCCAGCAGCTCACAGGGTTCGGCCTACGAGCAGTACTTC.

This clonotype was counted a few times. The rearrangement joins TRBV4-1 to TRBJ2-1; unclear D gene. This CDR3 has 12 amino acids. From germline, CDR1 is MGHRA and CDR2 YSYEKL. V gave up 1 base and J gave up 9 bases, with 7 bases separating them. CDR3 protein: CASSQVNSEQFF. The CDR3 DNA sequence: TGCGCCAGCAGCCAAGTCAATAGTGAGCAGTTCTTC.

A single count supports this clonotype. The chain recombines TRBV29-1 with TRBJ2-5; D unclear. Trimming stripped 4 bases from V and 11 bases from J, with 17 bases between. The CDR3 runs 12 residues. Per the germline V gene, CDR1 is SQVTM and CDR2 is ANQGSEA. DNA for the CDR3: TGCAGCGTTGGTCTTAGCTCCTACGGGCAGTACTTC. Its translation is CSVGLSSYGQYF. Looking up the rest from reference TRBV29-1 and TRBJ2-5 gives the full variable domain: SAVISQKPSRDICQRGTSLTIQCQVDSQVTMMFWYRQQPGQSLTLIATANQGSEATYESGFVIDKFPISRPNLTFSTLTVSNMSPEDSSIYLCSVGLSSYGQYFGPGTRLLVL.